The 2 T cell receptor beta chains presented below share a single source sample, sequenced in a study of cytomegalovirus exposure and HLA in healthy donors. The study ran its PCR with 60 Vbeta and 13 Jbeta primers. Produced via immunoSEQ multiplex PCR; TCRdb's table is partial and in-frame only. In the table there are 150,000 or so clones, approximately 70% of which are singletons. Input material: PBMCs. The receptor source for this set is a woman aged 18-35 years in good health and CMV-seronegative.

J is TRBJ2-3 and V is TRBV27; 9 bases are shared with TRBD1. From germline, CDR1 is MNHEY and CDR2 SMNVEV (reference sequence). Germline trimming cut 7 bases from V and 4 bases from J; bases unmatched to any gene: 3. This CDR3 is 13 amino acids long. This CDR3 reads CASNRQGADTQYF. The CDR3 DNA follows: TGTGCCAGCAATCGACAGGGGGCAGATACGCAGTATTTT.

This chain connects TRBV7-3 to TRBJ2-7; TRBD2 might be the D (7 bases). CDR3 length: 16 amino acids. Germline-derived CDR1 and CDR2 are SGHTA and FQGTGA. V lost 1 base to trimming and J lost 7 bases, with 20 bases between them. Here the CDR3 DNA reads TGTGCCAGCAGCTTAATGGGTGGGGGGGCCTCGGGAGAGCAGTACTTC. The encoded protein is CASSLMGGGASGEQYF. Complete variable domain (other parts from reference TRBV7-3 and TRBJ2-7): GAGVSQTPSNKVTEKGKYVELRCDPISGHTALYWYRQSLGQGPEFLIYFQGTGAADDSGLPNDRFFAVRPEGSVSTLKIQRTERGDSAVYLCASSLMGGGASGEQYFGPGTRLTVT.